This TCR beta chain was obtained from a study of blood T cell repertoires in COVID-19. Study overall: Researchers got acute and convalescent COVID-19 samples from the United States, Italy and Spain.

Generated by immunoSEQ multiplex PCR, the TCRdb table keeps only in-frame clones and is missing some. The data show 60,000 to 70,000 clones, roughly 87% seen once. From germline, CDR1 is LGHNA and CDR2 YSLEER. The CDR3 is 16 residues long. V was clipped by 0 bases and J by 3 bases, with 12 bases between them. The sequence derives from a man older than 75 with acute or convalescent COVID-19. The rearrangement links TRBV4-3 to TRBJ2-1, with D tentatively TRBD2 (6 bases). The sequencing sample was made of peripheral blood. CDR3 DNA: TGCGCCAGCAGCCAAGATCAGCGGGCGCTCTACAATGAGCAGTTCTTC. Protein: CASSQDQRALYNEQFF.